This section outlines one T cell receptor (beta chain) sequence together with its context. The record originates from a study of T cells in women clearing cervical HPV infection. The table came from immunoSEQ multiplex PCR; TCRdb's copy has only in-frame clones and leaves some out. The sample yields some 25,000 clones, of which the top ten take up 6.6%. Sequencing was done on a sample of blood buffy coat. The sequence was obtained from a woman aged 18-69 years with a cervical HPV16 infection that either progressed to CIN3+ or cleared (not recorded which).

The sequenced CDR3 bases are TGCAGTGCTAGAGGGATGGGACTCATTAGC. Translation: CSARGMGLIS. The CDR3 in full is CSARGMGLISYTF. The chain joins TRBV20-1 to TRBJ1-2, with D maybe TRBD1 (5 bases). The read terminates 3 residues ahead of where the CDR3 ends, so the germline J gene completes it. This CDR3 has 13 residues. Germline V CDR1 and CDR2: DFQATT, SNEGSKA (reference sequence).